This TCR beta chain is drawn from a study of blood T cells in healthy people across ages. CDR3 length: 15 amino acids. CDR1 and CDR2 (germline): SGHTA, FQGTGA. The V gene lost 3 bases and the J gene lost 3 bases, with 11 bases spanning the gap. This clonotype was seen more than once but under ten times. Its cognate antigen is unknown. Study findings and constraints: Getting older went along with TCR beta diversity per million T cells dropping roughly linearly. Across samples, TCR beta diversity tracked strongly with naive T cell percentage.

Together with a sample-barcoded 5' primer, a J-beta primer mix was included in a second PCR lasting roughly 6 to 12 cycles. TCRdb fed the 5' RACE reads into MiXCR, producing one record per CDR3 protein. The sample consists of approximately 1.5 million distinct CDR3 sequences, roughly 32% of them appearing once. The source of this sequence is a woman aged 30 to 39 in good health. The V call is TRBV7-3, the J call TRBJ2-2, with D perhaps TRBD2 (5 bases). Sequencing was performed on blood. CDR3 loop: CASSFSDSYTGELFF. As DNA, the CDR3 is TGTGCCAGCAGCTTCTCGGACTCTTACACCGGGGAGCTGTTTTTT.